Below are 22 T cell receptor beta chains sequenced from a single sample in a study of OX40 agonist ivuxolimab in advanced cancers. Profiling relied on immunoSEQ multiplex PCR, and the TCRdb table lists in-frame clones only, not all of them. The sample consists of 55,000 to 70,000 clones, roughly 80% of them appearing once. Sequencing was performed on CD4+ or CD8+ T cells sorted from blood, taken in a trial of the OX40 agonist ivuxolimab. Receptors were obtained from an adult with an advanced solid tumor such as melanoma, head and neck, liver or kidney cancer.

V is TRBV6-6 and J is TRBJ2-3; 10 bases agree with TRBD1. Germline lookup yields CDR1 MNHNY and CDR2 SVGAGI (reference sequence). The junction had 5 bases not matched to a gene; V was cut back by 8 bases and J by 0 bases. CDR3 length: 15 amino acids. As DNA, the CDR3 is TGTGCCAGCCAGGACAGGGGGACTAGCACAGATACGCAGTATTTT. Its translation is CASQDRGTSTDTQYF.

The V and J genes are TRBV7-9 and TRBJ1-1; D may be TRBD1 (5 bases). Trimming pared 3 bases from V and 7 bases from J, leaving 12 bases between. Germline V gene lookup returns CDR1 SEHNR and CDR2 FQNEAQ (reference sequence). This CDR3 has 13 residues. The CDR3 nucleotides read TGTGCCAGCAGCTTGGGACCCCGGCTTGAAGCTTTCTTT. This translates into CASSLGPRLEAFF.

This chain links TRBV7-7 with TRBJ2-3; TRBD2 matches at 12 bases. CDR1 is SSHAT and CDR2 is FNYEAQ in the germline V gene (reference sequence). The CDR3 sequence is 17 residues long. The junction had 4 bases not matched to a gene; V was cut back by 3 bases and J by 0 bases. This CDR3 is CASSLVGLAGSTDTQYF. In DNA form, the CDR3 reads TGTGCCAGCAGCTTGGTAGGACTAGCGGGGAGCACAGATACGCAGTATTTT.

For the CDR3, the DNA is TGTGCCAGCAGCTTAAAGCCCAGACTGGCGGGGGGGATCGCAGATACGCAGTATTTT. Residues: CASSLKPRLAGGIADTQYF. This chain uses TRBV7-2 with TRBJ2-3, with 9 nucleotides matching TRBD2. Trimming removed 2 bases from V and 4 bases from J; junction bases left unmatched: 16. Germline assignment: CDR1 SGHTA and CDR2 FQGNSA. There are 19 residues in the CDR3.

The chain employs TRBV7-6 and TRBJ2-1; D possibly uses TRBD1 or TRBD2 (5 bases each). This CDR3 spans 13 amino acids. Germline V lookup: CDR1 SGHVS, CDR2 FNYEAQ. V lost 5 bases and J lost 6, with 11 bases in between. CDR3 DNA sequence: TGTGCCAGCAGCCCTAGGGACCCCAATGAGCAGTTCTTC. This sequence encodes CASSPRDPNEQFF.

This clone appeared once. The gene calls are TRBV5-1 and TRBJ2-7, with D possibly TRBD1 on 6 matching bases. V was trimmed by 5 bases and J by 3 bases, leaving 21 bases between them. The CDR3 extends over 16 amino acids. The germline V gene has CDR1 SGHRS and CDR2 YFSETQ. The CDR3 loop reads CASSSEGSQGIYEQYF. DNA of the CDR3: TGCGCCAGCAGTTCTGAGGGGAGTCAGGGGATCTACGAGCAGTACTTC. The complete variable domain, with remaining parts taken from reference TRBV5-1 and TRBJ2-7, reads KAGVTQTPRYLIKTRGQQVTLSCSPISGHRSVSWYQQTPGQGLQFLFEYFSETQRNKGNFPGRFSGRQFSNSRSEMNVSTLELGDSALYLCASSSEGSQGIYEQYFGPGTRLTVT.

V gene TRBV14 combines with J gene TRBJ2-3; D is ambiguous. Germline CDR1 is SGHDN and CDR2 is FVKESK. This CDR3 is 13 amino acids long. Trimming left V 5 bases short and J 1 base short, with 7 bases between. CDR3 nucleotides: TGTGCCAGCAGCGGGCAGGGCACAGATACGCAGTATTTT. Translating gives CASSGQGTDTQYF.

This clone was observed a single time. The J gene is TRBJ1-1, the V gene TRBV7-2; D gene uncertain. CDR1 is SGHTA and CDR2 is FQGNSA in the germline V gene. V lost 0 bases to trimming and J lost 0 bases, with 11 bases between them. The CDR3 consists of 16 residues. CDR3 amino acids: CASSLAGSLMNTEAFF. The DNA of the CDR3 is TGTGCCAGCAGCTTAGCTGGGAGTCTTATGAACACTGAAGCTTTCTTT.

For this clone: At one end the junction does not follow the germline gene, possibly because of a read error. The chain couples TRBV5-6 to TRBJ1-2; TRBD1 matches 8 bases. CDR1 SGHDT and CDR2 YYEEEE come from the germline V gene. The CDR3 is 12 amino acids. CDR3 sequence reads: CASSFGRGPLTF. The CDR3 nucleotides read TGTGCCAGCAGCTTCGGCAGGGGGCCACTTACTTTC.

The rearrangement links TRBV6-5 to TRBJ2-7; either TRBD1 or TRBD2 may fit D (5 bases each). V was clipped by 2 bases and J by 6 bases, with 14 bases between them. The V gene's germline CDR1 is MNHEY and CDR2 SVGAGI. The CDR3 runs 14 residues. In DNA, the CDR3 is TGTGCCAGCAGTTACGGACTGTGGGGGACCGAGCAGTACTTC. This translates into CASSYGLWGTEQYF.

J is TRBJ2-2 and V is TRBV7-9; TRBD1 matches 8 bases. Germline V gene lookup returns CDR1 SEHNR and CDR2 FQNEAQ (reference sequence). The CDR3 spans 15 residues. Unmatched junction bases numbered 6, after V lost 6 bases and J lost 3 bases. For the CDR3, the DNA is TGTGCCAGCAGGCCCGACAGGGGATACACCGGGGAGCTGTTTTTT. It is translated as CASRPDRGYTGELFF.

V usage is TRBV7-9 and J usage is TRBJ1-2; D remains ambiguous. The CDR3 totals 15 residues. V was pared by 1 base and J by 4 bases, with 13 bases between. The germline V gene encodes CDR1 SEHNR and CDR2 FQNEAQ (reference sequence). The DNA for the CDR3 is TGTGCCAGCAGCTTAGGTGGCGGACTCGGCTATGGCTACACCTTC. It codes for CASSLGGGLGYGYTF. The whole variable domain, remainder taken from reference TRBV7-9 and TRBJ1-2, is DTGVSQNPRHKITKRGQNVTFRCDPISEHNRLYWYRQTLGQGPEFLTYFQNEAQLEKSRLLSDRFSAERPKGSFSTLEIQRTEQGDSAMYLCASSLGGGLGYGYTFGSGTRLTVV.

This chain links TRBV5-1 with TRBJ2-3; possibly TRBD2 for D (5 bases). V lost 4 bases to trimming and J lost 3 bases, with 12 bases between them. The CDR3 sequence is 14 residues long. CDR1 SGHRS and CDR2 YFSETQ come from the germline V gene. CDR3 in amino acids: CASSEISGTDTQYF. The CDR3 nucleotides read TGCGCCAGCAGCGAGATTTCGGGAACAGATACGCAGTATTTT. The full variable domain, completed using reference TRBV5-1 and TRBJ2-3, is KAGVTQTPRYLIKTRGQQVTLSCSPISGHRSVSWYQQTPGQGLQFLFEYFSETQRNKGNFPGRFSGRQFSNSRSEMNVSTLELGDSALYLCASSEISGTDTQYFGPGTRLTVL.

The chain has TRBV19 and TRBJ2-5; the D is unclear. This CDR3 is built from 13 residues. CDR1 LNHDA and CDR2 SQIVND come from the germline V gene (reference sequence). Trimming shortened V by 2 bases and J by 3 bases, and 7 bases separated the two germline ends. This CDR3 reads CASSINRKETQYF. The CDR3 bases are TGTGCCAGTAGTATAAACCGTAAAGAGACCCAGTACTTC.

The chain combines TRBV9 with TRBJ1-3; D not certain. Germline CDR1 and CDR2: SGDLS and YYNGEE. The length of the CDR3 is 12 residues. V gave up 4 bases and J gave up 4 bases, with 6 bases separating them. CDR3 region: CASSPQGNTIYF. The CDR3, as DNA: TGTGCCAGCAGCCCCCAGGGAAACACCATATATTTT. The full variable domain, rest sourced from reference TRBV9 and TRBJ1-3, is DSGVTQTPKHLITATGQRVTLRCSPRSGDLSVYWYQQSLDQGLQFLIQYYNGEERAKGNILERFSAQQFPDLHSELNLSSLELGDSALYFCASSPQGNTIYFGEGSWLTVV.

V and J are TRBV14 and TRBJ1-2; D not certain. The germline V and J ends were trimmed by 4 bases and 4 bases, with 25 bases remaining between them. The CDR3 is 18 amino acids. The germline V gene has CDR1 SGHDN and CDR2 FVKESK. CDR3 loop: CASSLLLVGSYYGYGYTF. The CDR3, as DNA: TGTGCCAGCAGCCTTCTTCTAGTCGGATCCTACTACGGCTATGGCTACACCTTC.

This chain connects TRBV5-8 to TRBJ1-5; 9 bases match TRBD1. V lost 5 bases and J lost 3; bases outside the gene matches: 3. The CDR3 covers 14 residues. The germline gives CDR1 SGHTS, CDR2 YDEGEE. The CDR3 DNA is TGTGCCAGCAGAGGGACAGGGCTCAATCAGCCCCAGCATTTT. Amino acid sequence: CASRGTGLNQPQHF. Together with reference TRBV5-8 and TRBJ1-5, the CDR3 gives the full variable domain: EAGVTQSPTHLIKTRGQQATLRCSPISGHTSVYWYQQALGLGLQFLLWYDEGEERNRGNFPPRFSGRQFPNYSSELNVNALELEDSALYLCASRGTGLNQPQHFGDGTRLSIL.

The table lists this clone with many counts. The J gene is TRBJ1-6, the V gene TRBV4-1; 7 bases agree with TRBD1. V was pared by 2 bases and J by 7 bases, with 11 bases of the junction left unmatched. This CDR3 has 17 amino acids. Germline values: CDR1 MGHRA, CDR2 YSYEKL. CDR3 in DNA: TGCGCCAGCAGCCAACCCACAGGGGTTCTGCTGAATTCACCCCTCCACTTT. This translates into CASSQPTGVLLNSPLHF.

V usage is TRBV5-8 and J usage is TRBJ1-1; D may be TRBD1 (5 bases). Deletions cut 4 bases from V and 4 bases from J, with 14 bases between. Germline loops: CDR1 SGHTS, CDR2 YDEGEE. The length of the CDR3 is 14 residues. CDR3 sequence (DNA): TGTGCCAGCAGCCACCTTTTGGGGGGCACTGAAGCTTTCTTT. Amino acids: CASSHLLGGTEAFF.

The chain has TRBV5-1 and TRBJ1-4; weak D call: TRBD1 (5 bases). Trimming removed 4 bases from V and 0 bases from J, with 7 bases in between. Germline V gives CDR1 SGHRS, CDR2 YFSETQ. The CDR3 runs 14 residues. The CDR3 region has the DNA TGCGCCAGCAGCGCAGGGTCAACTAATGAAAAACTGTTTTTT. Protein sequence: CASSAGSTNEKLFF.

A few counts support this clone. The chain employs TRBV6-4 and TRBJ2-6, with D possibly being TRBD1 (5 bases). In germline, CDR1 is MRHNA, CDR2 SNTAGT. The CDR3 extends over 20 amino acids. V was trimmed by 5 bases and J by 0 bases, leaving 23 bases between them. DNA of the CDR3: TGTGCCAGCAGTCCCCAGGGTGTTAGGGCTTCTGACTCTGGGGCCAACGTCCTGACTTTC. This encodes CASSPQGVRASDSGANVLTF.

This chain connects TRBV4-1 to TRBJ2-3; D is perhaps TRBD1 or TRBD2 (6 bases each). Germline CDR1 and CDR2: MGHRA and YSYEKL. This CDR3 spans 17 amino acids. With 1 base removed from V and 4 bases from J, the gap between germline ends came to 18 bases. The CDR3 nucleotides read TGCGCCAGCAGCCAAGTTGCTGGGGTTGGGGGGCCAGATACGCAGTATTTT. Its translation is CASSQVAGVGGPDTQYF.